This T cell receptor (beta chain) comes out of a study of beta chain features in type 1 diabetes (dated by TCRdb to 2017 to 2018). Background on the whole study: No differences in mean age, gender distribution, total cell number or subset yield were found between patients and healthy donors. The study compared the TCRB repertoires of sorted circulating CD4+ T cell subsets in recently diagnosed type 1 diabetes patients with those in matched healthy donors. Regulatory and stem cell-like memory subsets were obtained from only 8 patients and roughly eight healthy donors, while naive and central memory subsets were obtained from all 30 or so donors. A total of over 95,000,000 sorted cells were examined across all samples, and RNA yield correlated strongly with the number of cells per subset. What the authors observed across the whole study: A moderate but significant shortening of TCRB CDR3 length was observed in type 1 diabetes patients in all four CD4+ subsets. Naive, central memory and regulatory TCRB repertoires appeared to be more similar among patients than among healthy donors. Only small numbers of individuals were included in the HLA sub-analyses, which left unresolved whether HLA type had any influence on TCRB rearrangement. Because cDNA was sequenced instead of genomic DNA, highly expressing activated cells could be over-represented, though the groups showed no difference in activation or CD3 levels. Fewer insertions and more nucleotide deletions at VDJ recombination sites were observed in patients with type 1 diabetes, implying thymic rearrangement abnormalities. Shorter templates might have been favored by PCR, but patient and control samples were amplified and corrected together, so both groups would have been affected equally by any skew.

Each donor gave one peripheral blood draw, averaging about 120 mL, which was collected into heparinised tubes. A BD FACSAria II was used to sort naive, central memory, regulatory and stem cell-like memory CD4+ T cells with a panel that included CD45RO, CCR7, CD25, CD127, CD95 and CD27. A purity above 95% was achieved for all sorted populations. PBMCs were isolated right away by Lymphoprep density gradient centrifugation and were stained directly, without culture. To minimize batch effects, samples were stained and sorted in pairs, one healthy donor with one patient per experiment. All of the isolated RNA was reverse transcribed with the High Capacity cDNA Reverse Transcription Kit, so expressed TCRB transcripts were sequenced. Deep immunoSEQ sequencing was applied to naive, central memory and regulatory T cell samples, giving an average of roughly 3.5 million total reads per sample. After sorted cells were lysed in RLT buffer, RNA was extracted with DNase-treated RNeasy Micro or Mini kits, with the choice depending on cell number. To prevent cross-contamination, each cell subset was processed individually, whereas patient and healthy donor samples were processed jointly. The immunoSEQ multiplex PCR was used to amplify TCRB sequences from cDNA, yielding 87-bp fragments that span the CDR3 region. Amplicons were sequenced on the Illumina HiSeq platform. Per the source publication's procedure: PCR bias was corrected computationally using synthetic template baselines, and reads within Hamming distance 2 were collapsed, with unmergeable singletons discarded. Reads were aligned against IMGT to assign V, D and J genes, CDR3 length and insertions or deletions at six rearrangement sites. Within each subset, clonotype counts were normalized to the number of sorted cells before true diversity and Gini coefficients were calculated with the tcR R package. Repertoire sharing was quantified using the overlap coefficient calculated on TCRB nucleotide sequences. The table comes from immuneACCESS by way of TCRdb, which keeps in-frame sequences with V and J called. Part of the clones is missing from these tables; in studies checked, under half for an unresolved V gene and the rest for unknown reasons. V and J calls and clone size come straight from that table; D and trimming were deduced from the DNA. For this sample the table gives roughly 300,000 clones, of which about a tenth were detected only once. About 1% of the sample is taken by the ten largest.

The junction carries 9 bases between V and J, which are trimmed by 2 bases and 1 base respectively. Counted from cysteine to phenylalanine, this CDR3 has 15 amino acids. Just CDR3 DNA is preserved here, 45 bases in frame from base 1. Per the germline V gene, LGHNA is the CDR1 and YSLEER is the CDR2. In this sample, this clone turned up many times. The antigen this receptor binds is unknown. Within one base of it there is no much larger clone, and no base qualities were kept. The receptor comes from a man aged 25-45 years with type 1 diabetes. The sequence is built from TRBV4-3 and TRBJ2-4, with the D call tentatively TRBD1 or TRBD2, each fitting 5 bases. The sample comprised central memory CD4+ T cells from blood. The CDR3 is CASSQLGEAKNIQYF. The DNA sequence reads TGCGCCAGCAGCCAACTAGGGGAGGCCAAAAACATTCAGTACTTC.